This is a list of T cell receptor beta chains from one sample in a study of blood T cell repertoires in COVID-19. The repertoire was sequenced with immunoSEQ multiplex PCR; TCRdb's copy has only in-frame clones and lacks some. The sample yields around 240,000 clones, more than 70% seen once. Specimen: PBMCs or T cells enriched from blood (not recorded which). The receptor source for this set is a woman aged 45-60 years who had recovered from COVID-19. Both conserved end residues are part of each CDR3. The order of the fields is J gene, V gene, clone size, D gene, CDR3 DNA, CDR3 protein. A D gene is named only where the DNA matches it firmly. Clone sizes are given selectively: once, few, many, or a class where the clone is expanded.

TRBJ1-5 TRBV5-3 NA TRBD1 TGTGCCAGAAGTTTTCCGGGACAGGGGATTTATAGCAATCAGCCCCAGCATTTT CARSFPGQGIYSNQPQHF
TRBJ1-3 TRBV30 few NA TGTGCCTGGAGGGGGAGCGGCTCTGGAAACACCATATATTTT CAWRGSGSGNTIYF
TRBJ1-2 TRBV18 once TRBD1 TGTGCCAGCTCACCAGACAGGGCATATGGCTACACCTTC CASSPDRAYGYTF
TRBJ2-7 TRBV7-2 NA NA TGTGCCAGCACCTCAGGGGCGACCTACGAGCAGTACTTC CASTSGATYEQYF
TRBJ1-6 TRBV7-9 NA NA TGTGCCAGCAGCCAAGGACAGATTAATTCACCCCTCCACTTT CASSQGQINSPLHF
TRBJ2-7 TRBV6-2/TRBV6-3 NA TRBD1 TGTGCCAGCACTTACCGGGACAGGGTAACCTACGAGCAGTACTTC CASTYRDRVTYEQYF
TRBJ2-1 TRBV6-2/TRBV6-3 NA TRBD1 TGTGCCAGCAGTTACAGGGGGCTGCACAATGAGCAGTTCTTC CASSYRGLHNEQFF
TRBJ2-7 TRBV5-8 NA TRBD1 TGTGCCAGCAGCACGCCGGGACAGGGCCTTTTGGGCGAGCAGTACTTC CASSTPGQGLLGEQYF
TRBJ2-7 TRBV5-5 NA TRBD2 TGTGCCAGCAGCTGGGGGACTAGCGGGACCTACGAGCAGTACTTC CASSWGTSGTYEQYF
TRBJ2-7 TRBV6-5 NA TRBD1 TGTGCCAGCCCGAGGAAGGGGGCCGACTCCTACGAGCAGTACTTC CASPRKGADSYEQYF
TRBJ2-3 TRBV28 NA TRBD1 TGTGCCAGCAGTTCCTGGGGACAGGGAGAGCCGGTAGCGTATTTT CASSSWGQGEPVAYF
TRBJ2-5 TRBV5-1 NA TRBD2 TGCGCCAGCAGCCACGGGACTAGCGGAATTCAAGAGACCCAGTACTTC CASSHGTSGIQETQYF
TRBJ1-6 TRBV3-1/TRBV3-2 NA NA TGTGCCAGCAGCCAAGATCTTGGAGGGGTTAATTCACCCCTCCACTTT CASSQDLGGVNSPLHF
TRBJ1-3 TRBV10-1 NA NA TGCGCCAGCAGTGACGGTCCTGGAAACACCATATATTTT CASSDGPGNTIYF
TRBJ1-5 TRBV27 NA NA TGTGCCAGCAGTTTAGGACTCGGGGTTCAGCCCCAGCATTTT CASSLGLGVQPQHF